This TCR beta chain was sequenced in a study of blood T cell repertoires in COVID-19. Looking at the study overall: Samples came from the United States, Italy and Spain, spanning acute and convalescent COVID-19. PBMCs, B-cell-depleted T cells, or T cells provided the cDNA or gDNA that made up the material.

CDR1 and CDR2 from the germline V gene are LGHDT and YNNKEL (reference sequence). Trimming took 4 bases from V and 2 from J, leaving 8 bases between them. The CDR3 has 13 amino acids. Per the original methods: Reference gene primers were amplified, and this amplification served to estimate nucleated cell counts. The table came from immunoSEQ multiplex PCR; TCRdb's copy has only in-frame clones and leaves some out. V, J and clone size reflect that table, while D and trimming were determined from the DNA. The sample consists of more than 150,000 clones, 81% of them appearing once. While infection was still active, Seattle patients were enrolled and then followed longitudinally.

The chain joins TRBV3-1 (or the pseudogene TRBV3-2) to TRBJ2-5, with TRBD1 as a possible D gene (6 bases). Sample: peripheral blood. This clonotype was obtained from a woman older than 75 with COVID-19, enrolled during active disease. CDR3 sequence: CASSRDRQETQYF. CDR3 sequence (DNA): TGTGCCAGCAGCCGAGACAGGCAAGAGACCCAGTACTTC.